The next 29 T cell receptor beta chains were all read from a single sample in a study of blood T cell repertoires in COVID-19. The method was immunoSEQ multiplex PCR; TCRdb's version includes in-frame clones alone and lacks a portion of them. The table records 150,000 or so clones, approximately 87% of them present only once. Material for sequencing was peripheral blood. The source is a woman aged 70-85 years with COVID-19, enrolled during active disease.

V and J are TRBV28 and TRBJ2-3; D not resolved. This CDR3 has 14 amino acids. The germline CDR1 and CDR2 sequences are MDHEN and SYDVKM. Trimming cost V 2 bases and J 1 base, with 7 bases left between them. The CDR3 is CASSLVSGTDTQYF. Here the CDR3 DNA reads TGTGCCAGCAGTTTAGTTTCCGGCACAGATACGCAGTATTTT.

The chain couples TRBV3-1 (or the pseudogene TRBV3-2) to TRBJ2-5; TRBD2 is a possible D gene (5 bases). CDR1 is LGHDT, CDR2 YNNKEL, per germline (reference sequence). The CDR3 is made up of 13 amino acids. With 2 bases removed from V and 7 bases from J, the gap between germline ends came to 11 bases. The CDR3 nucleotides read TGTGCCAGCAGCCAATTTCGGGAAGGGACCCAGTACTTC. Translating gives CASSQFREGTQYF.

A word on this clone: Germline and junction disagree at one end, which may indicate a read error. CDR3 region: CASSLEQGPRLGEQFF. The CDR3 coding sequence is TGTGCCAGCAGTTTGGAACAGGGACCCCGGCTGGGTGAGCAGTTCTTC. The chain carries TRBV5-6 and TRBJ2-1; possible D gene TRBD1, 6 bases. This CDR3 region has 16 residues. Germline values: CDR1 SGHDT, CDR2 YYEEEE.

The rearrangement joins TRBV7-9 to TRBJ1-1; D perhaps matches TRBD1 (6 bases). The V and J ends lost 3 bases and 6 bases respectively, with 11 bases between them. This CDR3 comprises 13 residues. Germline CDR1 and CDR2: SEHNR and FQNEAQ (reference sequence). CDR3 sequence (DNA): TGTGCCAGCAGCTTCTACAGGGTCCCTGAAGCTTTCTTT. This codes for CASSFYRVPEAFF. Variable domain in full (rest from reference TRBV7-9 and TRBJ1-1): DTGVSQNPRHKITKRGQNVTFRCDPISEHNRLYWYRQTLGQGPEFLTYFQNEAQLEKSRLLSDRFSAERPKGSFSTLEIQRTEQGDSAMYLCASSFYRVPEAFFGQGTRLTVV.

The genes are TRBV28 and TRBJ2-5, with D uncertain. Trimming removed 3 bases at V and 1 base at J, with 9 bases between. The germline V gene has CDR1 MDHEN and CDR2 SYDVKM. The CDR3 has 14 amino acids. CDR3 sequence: CASSLRRFQETQYF. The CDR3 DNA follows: TGTGCCAGCAGTTTGCGGCGCTTCCAAGAGACCCAGTACTTC.

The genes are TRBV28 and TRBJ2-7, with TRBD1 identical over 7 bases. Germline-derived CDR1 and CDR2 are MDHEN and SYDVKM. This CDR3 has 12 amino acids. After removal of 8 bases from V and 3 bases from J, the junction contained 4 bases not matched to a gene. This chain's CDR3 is CASRDSRYEQYF. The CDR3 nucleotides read TGTGCCAGCCGGGACAGCCGCTACGAGCAGTACTTC.

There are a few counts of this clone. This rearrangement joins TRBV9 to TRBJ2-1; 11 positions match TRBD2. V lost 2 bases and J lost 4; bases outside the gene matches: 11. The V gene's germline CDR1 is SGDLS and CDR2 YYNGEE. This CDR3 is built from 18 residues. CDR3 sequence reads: CASSVRPPTSGGYNEQFF. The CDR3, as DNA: TGTGCCAGCAGCGTGCGACCTCCCACTAGCGGGGGTTACAATGAGCAGTTCTTC. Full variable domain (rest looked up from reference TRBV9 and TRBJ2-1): DSGVTQTPKHLITATGQRVTLRCSPRSGDLSVYWYQQSLDQGLQFLIQYYNGEERAKGNILERFSAQQFPDLHSELNLSSLELGDSALYFCASSVRPPTSGGYNEQFFGPGTRLTVL.

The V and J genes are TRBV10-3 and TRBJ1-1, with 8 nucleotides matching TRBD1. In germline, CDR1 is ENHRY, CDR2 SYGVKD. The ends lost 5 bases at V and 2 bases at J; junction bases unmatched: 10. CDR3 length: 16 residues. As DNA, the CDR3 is TGTGCCATCAGTTATACTCCGGGACAGGTCAACACTGAAGCTTTCTTT. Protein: CAISYTPGQVNTEAFF.

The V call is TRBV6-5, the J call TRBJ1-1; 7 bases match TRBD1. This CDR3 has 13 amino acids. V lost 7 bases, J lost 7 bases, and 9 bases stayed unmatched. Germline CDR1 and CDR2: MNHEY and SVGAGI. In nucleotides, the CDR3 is TGTGCCAGCACCAACCCGGGACAGATTGAAGCTTTCTTT. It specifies CASTNPGQIEAFF.

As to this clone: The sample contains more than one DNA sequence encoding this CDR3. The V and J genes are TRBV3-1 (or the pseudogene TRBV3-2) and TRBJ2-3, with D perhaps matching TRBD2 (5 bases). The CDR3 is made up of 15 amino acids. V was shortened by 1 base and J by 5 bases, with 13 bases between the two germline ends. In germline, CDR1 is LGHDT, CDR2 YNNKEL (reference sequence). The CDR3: CASSQAPRAGDTQYF. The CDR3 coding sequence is TGTGCCAGCAGCCAAGCCCCGCGGGCCGGAGATACGCAGTATTTT.

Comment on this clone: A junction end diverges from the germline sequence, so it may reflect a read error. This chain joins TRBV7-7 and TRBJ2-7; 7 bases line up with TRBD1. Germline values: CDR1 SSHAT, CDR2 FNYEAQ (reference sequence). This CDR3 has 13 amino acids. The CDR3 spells CASSRDSIYEQYF. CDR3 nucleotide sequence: TGTGCTAGCAGTCGGGACAGCATCTACGAGCAGTACTTC.

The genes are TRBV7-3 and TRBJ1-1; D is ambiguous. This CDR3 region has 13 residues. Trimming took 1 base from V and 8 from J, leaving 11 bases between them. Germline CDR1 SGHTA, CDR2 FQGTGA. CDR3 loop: CASSLIDSGEAFF. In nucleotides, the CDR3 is TGTGCCAGCAGCTTAATAGACTCCGGGGAAGCTTTCTTT. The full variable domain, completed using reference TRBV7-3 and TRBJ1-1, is GAGVSQTPSNKVTEKGKYVELRCDPISGHTALYWYRQSLGQGPEFLIYFQGTGAADDSGLPNDRFFAVRPEGSVSTLKIQRTERGDSAVYLCASSLIDSGEAFFGQGTRLTVV.

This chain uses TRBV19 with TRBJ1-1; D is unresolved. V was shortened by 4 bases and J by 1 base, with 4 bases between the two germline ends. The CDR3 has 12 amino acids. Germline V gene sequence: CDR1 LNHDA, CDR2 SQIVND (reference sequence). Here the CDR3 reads CASSTQNTEAFF. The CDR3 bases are TGTGCCAGTAGTACCCAGAACACTGAAGCTTTCTTT.

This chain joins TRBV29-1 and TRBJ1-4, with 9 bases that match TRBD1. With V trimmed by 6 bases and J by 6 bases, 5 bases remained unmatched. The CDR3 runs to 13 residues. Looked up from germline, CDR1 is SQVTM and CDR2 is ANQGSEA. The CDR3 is CSVEGQGHEKLFF. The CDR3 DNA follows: TGCAGCGTGGAGGGACAGGGCCATGAAAAACTGTTTTTT. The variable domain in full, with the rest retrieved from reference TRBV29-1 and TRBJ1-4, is SAVISQKPSRDICQRGTSLTIQCQVDSQVTMMFWYRQQPGQSLTLIATANQGSEATYESGFVIDKFPISRPNLTFSTLTVSNMSPEDSSIYLCSVEGQGHEKLFFGSGTQLSVL.

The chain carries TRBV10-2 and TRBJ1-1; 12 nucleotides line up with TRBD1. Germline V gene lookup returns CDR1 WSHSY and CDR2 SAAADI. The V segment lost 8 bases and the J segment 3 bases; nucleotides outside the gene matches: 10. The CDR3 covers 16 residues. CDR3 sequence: CASSGTGGSGDTEAFF. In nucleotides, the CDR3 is TGCGCCAGCTCCGGGACAGGGGGCAGCGGGGACACTGAAGCTTTCTTT.

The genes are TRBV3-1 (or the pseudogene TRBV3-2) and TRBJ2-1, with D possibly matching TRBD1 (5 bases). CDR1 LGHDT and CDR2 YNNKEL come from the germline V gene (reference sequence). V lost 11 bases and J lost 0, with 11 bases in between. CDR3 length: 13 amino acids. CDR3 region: CAAGPSSYNEQFF. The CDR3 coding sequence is TGTGCCGCAGGGCCGAGCTCCTACAATGAGCAGTTCTTC.

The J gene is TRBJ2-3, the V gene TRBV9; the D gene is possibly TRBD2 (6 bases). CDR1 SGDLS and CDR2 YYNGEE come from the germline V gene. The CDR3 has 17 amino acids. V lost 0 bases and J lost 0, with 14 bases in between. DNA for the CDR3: TGTGCCAGCAGCGTAGAGGGGAGGCCCTTTAGCACAGATACGCAGTATTTT. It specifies CASSVEGRPFSTDTQYF. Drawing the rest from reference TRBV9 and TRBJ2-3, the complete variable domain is DSGVTQTPKHLITATGQRVTLRCSPRSGDLSVYWYQQSLDQGLQFLIQYYNGEERAKGNILERFSAQQFPDLHSELNLSSLELGDSALYFCASSVEGRPFSTDTQYFGPGTRLTVL.

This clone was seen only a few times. The CDR3 here is CASSPTAGLGLREQYF. The CDR3 nucleotides are TGTGCCAGCAGCCCGACGGCAGGGCTGGGATTACGGGAGCAGTACTTC. The chain employs TRBV28 and TRBJ2-7, with a weak D call TRBD1 (5 bases). Germline V gives CDR1 MDHEN, CDR2 SYDVKM. Between the trimmed V and J ends, which lost 6 bases and 7 bases, there was a span of 25 bases. The CDR3 consists of 16 residues.

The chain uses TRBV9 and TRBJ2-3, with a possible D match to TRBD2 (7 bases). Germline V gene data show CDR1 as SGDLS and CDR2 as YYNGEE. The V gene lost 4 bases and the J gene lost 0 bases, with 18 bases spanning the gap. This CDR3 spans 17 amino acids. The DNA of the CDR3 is TGTGCCAGCAGCAATAGGGCGGGGGCGGAGAGCACAGATACGCAGTATTTT. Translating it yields CASSNRAGAESTDTQYF.

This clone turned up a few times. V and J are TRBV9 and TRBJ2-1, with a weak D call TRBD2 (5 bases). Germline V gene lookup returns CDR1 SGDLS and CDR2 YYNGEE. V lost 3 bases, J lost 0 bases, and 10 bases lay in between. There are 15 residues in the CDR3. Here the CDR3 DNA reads TGTGCCAGCAGCGACACTAGGCTCTCCTACAATGAGCAGTTCTTC. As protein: CASSDTRLSYNEQFF.

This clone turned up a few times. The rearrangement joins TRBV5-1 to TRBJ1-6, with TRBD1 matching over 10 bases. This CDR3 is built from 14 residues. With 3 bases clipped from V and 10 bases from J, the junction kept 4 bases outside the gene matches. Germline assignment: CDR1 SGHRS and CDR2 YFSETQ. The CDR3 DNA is TGCGCCAGCAGCTGGGACAGGGGCAACTCACCCCTCCACTTT. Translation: CASSWDRGNSPLHF.

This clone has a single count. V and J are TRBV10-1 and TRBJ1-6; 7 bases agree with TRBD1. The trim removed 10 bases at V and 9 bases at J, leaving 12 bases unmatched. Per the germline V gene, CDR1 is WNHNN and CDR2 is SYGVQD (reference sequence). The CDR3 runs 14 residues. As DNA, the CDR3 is TGCGCCACCTCGAACGACAGGGAGGTTTCACCCCTCCACTTT. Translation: CATSNDREVSPLHF.

The CDR3 nucleotides are TGTGCCAGCAGCCTTCAAGGGGCGCAAGAGACCCAGTACTTC. Residues: CASSLQGAQETQYF. The V gene is TRBV4-2, the J gene TRBJ2-5, with a possible D match to TRBD1 (5 bases). CDR1 is LGHNA and CDR2 is YNFKEQ in the germline V gene. The germline V and J ends were trimmed by 4 bases and 2 bases, with 11 bases remaining between them. The CDR3 contains 14 residues.

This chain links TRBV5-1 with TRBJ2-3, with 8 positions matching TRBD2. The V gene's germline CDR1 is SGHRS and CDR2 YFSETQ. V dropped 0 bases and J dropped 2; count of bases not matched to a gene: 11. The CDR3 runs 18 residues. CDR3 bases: TGCGCCAGCAGCTTGGACGGGGGGGGCGGCGTGTCCACAGATACGCAGTATTTT. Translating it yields CASSLDGGGGVSTDTQYF. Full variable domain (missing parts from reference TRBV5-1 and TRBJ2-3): KAGVTQTPRYLIKTRGQQVTLSCSPISGHRSVSWYQQTPGQGLQFLFEYFSETQRNKGNFPGRFSGRQFSNSRSEMNVSTLELGDSALYLCASSLDGGGGVSTDTQYFGPGTRLTVL.

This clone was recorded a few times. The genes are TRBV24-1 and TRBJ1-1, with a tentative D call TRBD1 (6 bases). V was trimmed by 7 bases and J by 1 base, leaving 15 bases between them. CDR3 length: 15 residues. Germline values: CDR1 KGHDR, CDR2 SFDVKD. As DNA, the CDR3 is TGTGCCACCAGACAGGGAGATCTGGGGAACACTGAAGCTTTCTTT. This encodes CATRQGDLGNTEAFF.

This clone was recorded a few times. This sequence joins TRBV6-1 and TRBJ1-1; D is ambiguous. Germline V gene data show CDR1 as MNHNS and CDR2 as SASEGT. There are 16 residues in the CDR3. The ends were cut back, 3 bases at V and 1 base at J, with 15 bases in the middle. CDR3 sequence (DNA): TGTGCCAGCAGTGACCGGACTATTTCGAGGAACACTGAAGCTTTCTTT. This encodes CASSDRTISRNTEAFF.

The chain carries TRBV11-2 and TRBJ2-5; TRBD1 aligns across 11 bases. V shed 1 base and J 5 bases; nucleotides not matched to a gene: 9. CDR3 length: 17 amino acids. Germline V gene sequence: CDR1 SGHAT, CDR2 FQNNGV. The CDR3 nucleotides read TGTGCCAGCAGCTTAGGGACAGGGGGCGTGCCGGGGGAGACCCAGTACTTC. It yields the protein CASSLGTGGVPGETQYF.

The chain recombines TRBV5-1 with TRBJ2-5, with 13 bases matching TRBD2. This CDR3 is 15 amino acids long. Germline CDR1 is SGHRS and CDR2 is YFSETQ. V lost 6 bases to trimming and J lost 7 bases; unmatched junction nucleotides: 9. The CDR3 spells CASTRLAGGPPTQYF. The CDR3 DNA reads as TGCGCCAGCACCCGACTAGCGGGGGGCCCGCCGACCCAGTACTTC.

The CDR3 is CAWRAGQARGYTF. The DNA for the CDR3 is TGTGCCTGGAGGGCAGGGCAAGCGCGCGGCTACACCTTC. The V gene is TRBV30, the J gene TRBJ1-2; a possible D gene is TRBD1 (5 bases). Germline V gene lookup returns CDR1 GTSNPN and CDR2 SVGIG (reference sequence). The CDR3 contains 13 residues. Trimming removed 3 bases from V and 8 bases from J, with 16 bases in between.